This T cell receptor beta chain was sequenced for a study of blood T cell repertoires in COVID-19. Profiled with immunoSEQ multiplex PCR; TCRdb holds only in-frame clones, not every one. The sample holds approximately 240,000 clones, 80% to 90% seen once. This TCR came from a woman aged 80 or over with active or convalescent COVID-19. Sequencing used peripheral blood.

The CDR3 sequence: CASSQDGLAKNIQYF. CDR3 DNA: TGCGCCAGCAGCCAAGATGGCCTAGCCAAAAACATTCAGTACTTC. The rearrangement joins TRBV4-3 to TRBJ2-4; D not resolved. Germline V gene data show CDR1 as LGHNA and CDR2 as YSLEER. The CDR3 contains 15 residues. V was shortened by 0 bases and J by 0 bases, with 6 bases between the two germline ends.